Each of the 30 T cell receptor beta chains below was sequenced from the same sample in a study of blood T cell repertoires in COVID-19. The table came from immunoSEQ multiplex PCR; TCRdb's copy has only in-frame clones and leaves some out. The sample lists under 450,000 clones, approximately 89% occurring once. Input material: peripheral blood. The receptors were sampled from a woman in her forties or fifties with COVID-19, enrolled during active disease.

The chain joins TRBV6-5 to TRBJ1-1; 7 bases are a match to TRBD1. This CDR3 region has 12 residues. Germline-derived CDR1 and CDR2 are MNHEY and SVGAGI. Trimming cost V 6 bases and J 11 bases; bases outside gene matches: 9. DNA of the CDR3: TGTGCCAGCAGAAATCCGGAGGGGGCGGCTTTCTTT. Its protein is CASRNPEGAAFF.

In its sample, this clone was seen a few times. The chain joins TRBV18 to TRBJ2-2; unclear D gene. The V gene lost 1 base and the J gene lost 3 bases, with 12 bases spanning the gap. The CDR3 spans 16 residues. Germline CDR1 KGHSH, CDR2 LQKENI. Here the CDR3 DNA reads TGTGCCAGCTCACCACACCCGATCCAGGACACCGGGGAGCTGTTTTTT. The encoded protein is CASSPHPIQDTGELFF.

J is TRBJ2-3 and V is TRBV9; tentatively, D is TRBD1 (6 bases). The V gene's germline CDR1 is SGDLS and CDR2 YYNGEE. CDR3 length: 15 amino acids. V lost 3 bases, J lost 1 base, and 12 bases lay in between. The CDR3 spells CASSGSGARTDTQYF. In nucleotides, the CDR3 is TGTGCCAGCAGCGGATCAGGGGCCCGCACAGATACGCAGTATTTT.

The chain links TRBV2 to TRBJ2-5; possible D gene TRBD1, 6 bases. The ends were cut back, 8 bases at V and 5 bases at J, with 12 bases in the middle. The CDR3 runs to 12 residues. CDR1 and CDR2 from the germline V gene are SNHLY and FYNNEI. The CDR3 reads CASGQGRETQYF. The CDR3 DNA is TGTGCCAGCGGGCAGGGGCGCGAGACCCAGTACTTC.

Note on this clone: The sample carries other DNA sequences with the same CDR3. The chain combines TRBV6-2 or TRBV6-3 with TRBJ2-2; 12 bases are a match to TRBD2. Unmatched junction bases numbered 1, after V lost 2 bases and J lost 0 bases. The length of the CDR3 is 17 residues. CDR1 is MNHEY, CDR2 SVGEGT, per germline. The chain's CDR3 is CASSYLAGGPNTGELFF. Here the CDR3 DNA reads TGTGCCAGCAGTTACCTAGCGGGGGGGCCGAACACCGGGGAGCTGTTTTTT.

The chain joins TRBV7-3 to TRBJ1-1; D is uncertain. This CDR3 spans 15 amino acids. Germline CDR1 SGHTA, CDR2 FQGTGA. Trimming cost V 6 bases and J 4 bases, with 18 bases left between them. CDR3 amino acids: CASRLTGQVITEAFF. Written as DNA, the CDR3 is TGTGCCAGCAGGCTAACTGGGCAGGTGATCACTGAAGCTTTCTTT.

The chain joins TRBV18 to TRBJ1-1, with 9 nucleotides matching TRBD1. CDR1 and CDR2 (germline): KGHSH, LQKENI. The J segment lost 4 bases and the V segment lost 6 bases, leaving 3 bases of the junction unmatched. The CDR3 sequence is 13 residues long. The CDR3 DNA sequence: TGTGCCAGCTCCGGGACAGGGTTCACTGAAGCTTTCTTT. This sequence encodes CASSGTGFTEAFF.

This CDR3 is CSVGDGGRLNTEAFF. CDR3 in DNA: TGCAGCGTTGGCGACGGGGGACGGTTGAACACTGAAGCTTTCTTT. V usage is TRBV29-1 and J usage is TRBJ1-1, with D tentatively TRBD1 (5 bases). Germline CDR1 SQVTM, CDR2 ANQGSEA. V lost 4 bases and J lost 0, with 15 bases in between. CDR3 size: 15 residues. The full variable domain, its missing parts supplied by reference TRBV29-1 and TRBJ1-1, is SAVISQKPSRDICQRGTSLTIQCQVDSQVTMMFWYRQQPGQSLTLIATANQGSEATYESGFVIDKFPISRPNLTFSTLTVSNMSPEDSSIYLCSVGDGGRLNTEAFFGQGTRLTVV.

The CDR3 loop reads CASRTGTANTGELFF. CDR3 coding DNA: TGCGCCAGTAGAACCGGGACAGCGAACACCGGGGAGCTGTTTTTT. This rearrangement joins TRBV5-1 to TRBJ2-2; the match to TRBD1 covers 7 bases. Germline V gene lookup returns CDR1 SGHRS and CDR2 YFSETQ. The CDR3 has 15 residues. V was pared by 8 bases and J by 0 bases, with 7 bases of the junction left unmatched.

The genes are TRBV5-1 and TRBJ1-1; the D gene is possibly TRBD1 (5 bases). The germline V gene encodes CDR1 SGHRS and CDR2 YFSETQ. Trimming left V 2 bases short and J 6 bases short, with 14 bases between. The CDR3 length is 14 residues. The chain's CDR3 is CASSFTGSSAEAFF. DNA for the CDR3: TGCGCCAGCAGCTTCACAGGAAGCAGCGCTGAAGCTTTCTTT.

J is TRBJ1-6 and V is TRBV5-1; 9 bases are shared with TRBD1. Germline assignment: CDR1 SGHRS and CDR2 YFSETQ. The CDR3 length is 17 residues. J lost 10 bases, V lost 0 bases, and 11 bases had no gene match. CDR3 protein: CASSLEGSGTGSSPLHF. CDR3 coding DNA: TGCGCCAGCAGCTTGGAGGGATCCGGGACAGGGTCCTCACCCCTCCACTTT.

J is TRBJ2-1 and V is TRBV2; 7 bases line up with TRBD2. Trimming took 6 bases from V and 7 from J; bases not matched to a gene: 9. Germline V gene sequence: CDR1 SNHLY, CDR2 FYNNEI. This CDR3 comprises 14 residues. The CDR3 region has the DNA TGTGCCAGCAGAGCTAGACCCGGGGGGAATGAGCAGTTCTTC. This gives the protein CASRARPGGNEQFF.

This chain joins TRBV3-1 (or the pseudogene TRBV3-2) and TRBJ1-6; TRBD1 aligns across 7 bases. The J segment lost 10 bases and the V segment lost 4 bases, leaving 10 bases of the junction unmatched. The CDR3 is 15 residues long. Germline values: CDR1 LGHDT, CDR2 YNNKEL (reference sequence). This chain's CDR3 is CASSPPPGGGSPLHF. The CDR3 coding sequence is TGTGCCAGCAGCCCCCCCCCAGGGGGAGGATCACCCCTCCACTTT.

This chain uses TRBV30 with TRBJ1-2, with 7 positions matching TRBD1. CDR3 length equals 15 residues. CDR1 and CDR2 from the germline V gene are GTSNPN and SVGIG (reference sequence). Germline trimming cut 3 bases from V and 6 bases from J; bases unmatched to any gene: 13. CDR3 residues: CAWSFGDRVKNGYTF. CDR3 bases: TGTGCCTGGAGCTTTGGAGACAGGGTAAAGAATGGCTACACCTTC.

The CDR3 sequence: CASRFSTYEQYF. CDR3 bases: TGTGCCAGCAGGTTTAGTACTTACGAGCAGTACTTC. The chain uses TRBV5-6 and TRBJ2-7, with D unresolved. CDR3 length equals 12 residues. V was cut by 5 bases and J by 4 bases, with 10 bases left in between. Germline CDR1 SGHDT, CDR2 YYEEEE.

This chain connects TRBV19 to TRBJ1-5; 11 nucleotides align to TRBD1. Germline lookup yields CDR1 LNHDA and CDR2 SQIVND (reference sequence). With 7 bases clipped from V and 6 bases from J, the junction kept 5 bases outside the gene matches. The CDR3 loop spans 14 amino acids. The CDR3 protein is CASIPGTGGQPQHF. CDR3 in DNA: TGTGCCAGTATCCCCGGGACAGGGGGTCAGCCCCAGCATTTT.

The chain has TRBV5-5 and TRBJ2-7, with D perhaps TRBD1 (6 bases). Germline V gene lookup returns CDR1 SGHKS and CDR2 YYEKEE (reference sequence). V was pared by 4 bases and J by 3 bases, with 20 bases between. The CDR3 sequence is 16 residues long. CDR3 sequence reads: CASSSSPSGALYEQYF. CDR3 bases: TGTGCCAGCAGCAGCTCCCCGTCAGGGGCGCTCTACGAGCAGTACTTC. Based on the CDR3 plus reference TRBV5-5 and TRBJ2-7, the full variable domain is DAGVTQSPTHLIKTRGQQVTLRCSPISGHKSVSWYQQVLGQGPQFIFQYYEKEERGRGNFPDRFSARQFPNYSSELNVNALLLGDSALYLCASSSSPSGALYEQYFGPGTRLTVT.

The CDR3 sequence: CASSVAAGRTYEQYF. The CDR3 DNA reads TGTGCCAGCAGCGTAGCTGCGGGGAGAACCTACGAGCAGTACTTC. This rearrangement joins TRBV9 to TRBJ2-7; maybe TRBD2 (6 bases). The CDR3 is 15 amino acids. Trimming took off 0 bases at V and 2 bases at J, with 12 bases between the two ends. Germline V gene data show CDR1 as SGDLS and CDR2 as YYNGEE.

V is TRBV7-2 and J is TRBJ2-3; no reliable D call. Germline V gives CDR1 SGHTA, CDR2 FQGNSA. Trimming took 3 bases from V and 0 from J, leaving 4 bases between them. The CDR3 sequence is 13 residues long. In DNA form, the CDR3 reads TGTGCCAGCAGCTTTCATAGCACAGATACGCAGTATTTT. Its translation: CASSFHSTDTQYF.

In DNA, the CDR3 is TGCGCCAGCAGCCCCACAGGGGGCACAAGTGAAAAACTGTTTTTT. Its protein is CASSPTGGTSEKLFF. The V gene is TRBV5-1, the J gene TRBJ1-4; 9 bases fit TRBD1. CDR3 length: 15 amino acids. J lost 7 bases, V lost 4 bases, and 8 bases had no gene match. Germline V gene data show CDR1 as SGHRS and CDR2 as YFSETQ. Variable domain in full (rest from reference TRBV5-1 and TRBJ1-4): KAGVTQTPRYLIKTRGQQVTLSCSPISGHRSVSWYQQTPGQGLQFLFEYFSETQRNKGNFPGRFSGRQFSNSRSEMNVSTLELGDSALYLCASSPTGGTSEKLFFGSGTQLSVL.

This chain connects TRBV10-1 to TRBJ1-4; D gene uncertain. The CDR3 has 15 residues. V gave up 6 bases and J gave up 1 base, with 12 bases separating them. CDR1 and CDR2 (germline): WNHNN, SYGVQD (reference sequence). The CDR3 DNA reads as TGCGCCAGCAGGGGTCCGGAGCGAACTAATGAAAAACTGTTTTTT. Translation: CASRGPERTNEKLFF.

This clone came up once. The rearrangement links TRBV5-8 to TRBJ1-5; 8 nucleotides align to TRBD1. The CDR3 sequence is 14 residues long. Trimming took 7 bases from V and 6 from J; bases not matched to a gene: 9. From germline, CDR1 is SGHTS and CDR2 YDEGEE. The CDR3 DNA reads TGTGCCAGCGTGAGACAGGGGCGGGGTCAGCCCCAGCATTTT. It yields the protein CASVRQGRGQPQHF.

This rearrangement joins TRBV7-2 to TRBJ1-4; D is unresolved. Trimming took 4 bases from V and 2 from J, leaving 17 bases between them. CDR1 SGHTA and CDR2 FQGNSA come from the germline V gene. The CDR3 is made up of 17 amino acids. The CDR3 DNA is TGTGCCAGCAGCTCCAGCCCCGGCGAGGCGACTAATGAAAAACTGTTTTTT. It specifies CASSSSPGEATNEKLFF.

The chain carries TRBV12-3 or TRBV12-4 and TRBJ1-4; D is unresolved. Trimming cost V 4 bases and J 5 bases, with 8 bases left between them. The CDR3 has 13 amino acids. CDR3 bases: TGTGCCAGCAGTTCTGCGCGAAATGAAAAACTGTTTTTT. Translated, it gives CASSSARNEKLFF.

The rearrangement joins TRBV3-1 (or the pseudogene TRBV3-2) to TRBJ1-1, with TRBD1 identical over 10 bases. This CDR3 is built from 14 residues. Germline V CDR1 and CDR2: LGHDT, YNNKEL (reference sequence). V was pared by 6 bases and J by 3 bases, with 4 bases of the junction left unmatched. CDR3 nucleotide sequence: TGTGCCAGCAGGACAGGGGGCAAGGACACTGAAGCTTTCTTT. Amino acid sequence: CASRTGGKDTEAFF.

The genes are TRBV28 and TRBJ1-6, with D uncertain. Germline V gene data show CDR1 as MDHEN and CDR2 as SYDVKM. Trimming removed 1 base at V and 0 bases at J, with 10 bases between. The CDR3 loop spans 17 amino acids. For the CDR3, the DNA is TGTGCCAGCAGTTTATACGCGGCAAGCTCCTATAATTCACCCCTCCACTTT. As protein: CASSLYAASSYNSPLHF.

The genes are TRBV28 and TRBJ1-1; no firm D call. Germline V gene sequence: CDR1 MDHEN, CDR2 SYDVKM. The germline V and J ends were trimmed by 6 bases and 9 bases, with 17 bases remaining between them. This CDR3 has 13 amino acids. CDR3 loop: CASSPPGRRKAFF. Written as DNA, the CDR3 is TGTGCCAGCAGCCCCCCCGGGAGGAGAAAAGCTTTCTTT.

The chain recombines TRBV28 with TRBJ1-2; D unresolved. V lost 5 bases and J 4 bases, leaving 20 bases between the germline ends. Germline V gene lookup returns CDR1 MDHEN and CDR2 SYDVKM. The CDR3 runs 16 residues. The chain's CDR3 is CASSPPEGSHFYGYTF. CDR3 DNA: TGTGCCAGCAGTCCCCCCGAGGGCAGCCACTTCTATGGCTACACCTTC.

The CDR3 sequence: CASIQGVANTEAFF. In nucleotides, the CDR3 is TGTGCCAGCATCCAAGGGGTGGCGAACACTGAAGCTTTCTTT. This rearrangement joins TRBV7-9 to TRBJ1-1, with a possible D match to TRBD1 (5 bases). This CDR3 contains 14 residues. Germline V gene sequence: CDR1 SEHNR, CDR2 FQNEAQ (reference sequence). Trimming stripped 7 bases from V and 1 base from J, with 13 bases between.

The chain has TRBV11-2 and TRBJ1-2; 7 bases fit TRBD1. The junction had 6 bases not matched to a gene; V was cut back by 6 bases and J by 2 bases. This CDR3 spans 14 amino acids. Germline V gene data show CDR1 as SGHAT and CDR2 as FQNNGV. This CDR3 reads CASSYSGGNYGYTF. CDR3 nucleotide sequence: TGTGCCAGCAGTTATTCAGGGGGAAACTATGGCTACACCTTC.